This entry lists 15 T cell receptor beta chains sequenced from one sample in a study of shared clonotypes between healthy human individuals. Sequencing was performed with immunoSEQ multiplex PCR; in TCRdb, only in-frame clones are kept and a portion is missing. The sample carries millions of clones, over 85% recorded once. The sequenced sample consisted of naive CD4+ T cells sorted from blood. As to subset: CD45RA+ positively selected. The receptors were sampled from a man between 18 and 35 years old in good health.

V and J are TRBV4-1 and TRBJ1-5; D is undetermined. This CDR3 has 16 residues. Trimming took 4 bases from V and 1 from J, leaving 14 bases between them. Germline V gives CDR1 MGHRA, CDR2 YSYEKL. CDR3 DNA: TGCGCCAGCAGCCCCGTACCAATTGAAAGCAATCAGCCCCAGCATTTT. It encodes CASSPVPIESNQPQHF.

This chain's CDR3 is CASRGQTNSGNTIYF. The CDR3 nucleotides read TGTGCCAGCAGGGGACAGACCAACTCTGGAAACACCATATATTTT. The chain carries TRBV6-1 and TRBJ1-3, with 7 bases lining up with TRBD1. The CDR3 sequence is 15 residues long. Germline CDR1 reads MNHNS; CDR2 reads SASEGT. J gave up 0 bases and V 6 bases, and 5 bases lay outside the gene matches.

This chain uses TRBV29-1 with TRBJ1-1; D not resolved. Germline V gene lookup returns CDR1 SQVTM and CDR2 ANQGSEA. The CDR3 runs to 12 residues. V was clipped by 4 bases and J by 3 bases, with 9 bases between them. As DNA, the CDR3 is TGCAGCGTTGGGCAGGTCTACACTGAAGCTTTCTTT. Its translation is CSVGQVYTEAFF.

V is TRBV11-2 and J is TRBJ2-7; possible D gene TRBD2, 5 bases. CDR1 SGHAT and CDR2 FQNNGV come from the germline V gene. The CDR3 runs 16 residues. The germline V and J ends were trimmed by 5 bases and 2 bases, with 19 bases remaining between them. This chain's CDR3 is CASSPRSSGSTYEQYF. The CDR3 DNA reads TGTGCCAGCAGCCCCCGGTCCAGCGGCAGCACCTACGAGCAGTACTTC.

This clone was observed once. J is TRBJ1-1 and V is TRBV2; the D gene is possibly TRBD1 (6 bases). In germline, CDR1 is SNHLY, CDR2 FYNNEI. The CDR3 runs 16 residues. V was clipped by 4 bases and J by 0 bases, with 15 bases between them. The CDR3 spells CASSASGVLMNTEAFF. Here the CDR3 DNA reads TGTGCCAGCAGTGCGTCAGGGGTCTTAATGAACACTGAAGCTTTCTTT.

The chain combines TRBV18 with TRBJ2-3; 7 bases align to TRBD1. Germline V gene data show CDR1 as KGHSH and CDR2 as LQKENI. The CDR3 covers 14 residues. Losses at the gene ends were 0 bases for V and 7 bases for J; bases not matched to a gene: 4. CDR3 in amino acids: CASSPPGQINTQYF. The CDR3 nucleotides read TGTGCCAGCTCACCACCGGGACAGATTAATACGCAGTATTTT.

The J gene is TRBJ2-3, the V gene TRBV28; 9 bases are shared with TRBD2. Germline V gene data show CDR1 as MDHEN and CDR2 as SYDVKM. CDR3 length: 19 residues. Unmatched junction bases numbered 13, after V lost 1 base and J lost 2 bases. In DNA, the CDR3 is TGTGCCAGCAGTTTATTTTATGTAGCTAGCGGGGTTCCCACAGATACGCAGTATTTT. It codes for CASSLFYVASGVPTDTQYF. Together with reference TRBV28 and TRBJ2-3, the CDR3 gives the full variable domain: DVKVTQSSRYLVKRTGEKVFLECVQDMDHENMFWYRQDPGLGLRLIYFSYDVKMKEKGDIPEGYSVSREKKERFSLILESASTNQTSMYLCASSLFYVASGVPTDTQYFGPGTRLTVL.

The chain joins TRBV27 to TRBJ2-1; perhaps TRBD2 as D (7 bases). The V and J ends lost 8 bases and 1 base respectively, with 18 bases between them. The CDR3 length is 16 residues. CDR1 and CDR2 from the germline V gene are MNHEY and SMNVEV (reference sequence). CDR3 region: CASHTRGRGSYNEQFF. CDR3 coding DNA: TGTGCCAGCCACACGAGGGGGAGGGGGTCCTACAATGAGCAGTTCTTC.

The J gene is TRBJ1-1, the V gene TRBV27; D perhaps matches TRBD1 (5 bases). The germline V gene encodes CDR1 MNHEY and CDR2 SMNVEV (reference sequence). The CDR3 is 12 amino acids. V gave up 6 bases and J gave up 11 bases, with 16 bases separating them. CDR3 nucleotides: TGTGCCAGCAGCCGACCTCTCGGGACGGCTTTCTTT. Encoded protein: CASSRPLGTAFF.

The chain has TRBV27 and TRBJ1-6; 12 bases fit TRBD1. With V trimmed by 3 bases and J by 10 bases, 19 bases remained unmatched. The CDR3 has 20 residues. Germline values: CDR1 MNHEY, CDR2 SMNVEV (reference sequence). Here the CDR3 DNA reads TGTGCCAGCAGTTTCCGCTCACTACAATTGGGACAGGGGGCAGGCTCACCCCTCCACTTT. This sequence encodes CASSFRSLQLGQGAGSPLHF.

The rearrangement links TRBV18 to TRBJ1-2, with no clear D. Germline V gene data show CDR1 as KGHSH and CDR2 as LQKENI. The CDR3 totals 13 residues. Trimming cost V 3 bases and J 0 bases, with 5 bases left between them. CDR3: CASSPRSNYGYTF. DNA of the CDR3: TGTGCCAGCTCACCTAGGTCTAACTATGGCTACACCTTC.

CDR3 protein: CASSYQGAGEKLFF. CDR3 bases: TGTGCCAGCAGCTATCAGGGGGCAGGTGAAAAACTGTTTTTT. The gene calls are TRBV7-9 and TRBJ1-4; 8 nucleotides match TRBD1. The trim removed 4 bases at V and 7 bases at J, leaving 5 bases unmatched. This CDR3 comprises 14 residues. Germline V gene lookup returns CDR1 SEHNR and CDR2 FQNEAQ (reference sequence).

The chain recombines TRBV15 with TRBJ2-1, with 11 positions matching TRBD2. Per the germline V gene, CDR1 is LNHNV and CDR2 is YYDKDF (reference sequence). CDR3 length: 15 amino acids. The V segment lost 4 bases and the J segment 4 bases; nucleotides outside the gene matches: 3. CDR3 sequence reads: CATSTGTSGYNEQFF. Written as DNA, the CDR3 is TGTGCCACCAGCACCGGGACTAGCGGTTACAATGAGCAGTTCTTC. Looking up the rest from reference TRBV15 and TRBJ2-1 gives the full variable domain: DAMVIQNPRYQVTQFGKPVTLSCSQTLNHNVMYWYQQKSSQAPKLLFHYYDKDFNNEADTPDNFQSRRPNTSFCFLDIRSPGLGDTAMYLCATSTGTSGYNEQFFGPGTRLTVL.

The rearrangement uses TRBV2 and TRBJ2-2; D possibly matches TRBD1 or TRBD2 (5 bases each). The germline V gene has CDR1 SNHLY and CDR2 FYNNEI. The germline V and J ends were trimmed by 5 bases and 4 bases, with 8 bases remaining between them. The CDR3 consists of 13 residues. The CDR3 nucleotides read TGTGCCAGCAGTTGGGACCGCACCGGGGAGCTGTTTTTT. It encodes CASSWDRTGELFF.

In DNA, the CDR3 is TGTGCCAGCAGCTTAGTCGCAGGGCTAGGTGGAAACACCATATATTTT. Amino acid sequence: CASSLVAGLGGNTIYF. The chain employs TRBV11-2 and TRBJ1-3, with D tentatively TRBD1 (5 bases). Deletions cut 1 base from V and 3 bases from J, with 13 bases between. Germline assignment: CDR1 SGHAT and CDR2 FQNNGV. The CDR3 is made up of 16 amino acids.